This T cell receptor (beta chain) was identified during a study of neurological immune-mediated disorders. Notes on the study in general: The most TCR clonal expansion was seen in HTLV-1-associated myelopathy, whereas the least was seen in multiple sclerosis, below the level in healthy controls.

Unsorted libraries were generated from 2 million PBMCs. These cells had been stored in RNAlater at -80 C. This CDR3 comprises 12 residues. The germline V and J ends were trimmed by 2 bases and 6 bases, with 7 bases remaining between them. Germline-derived CDR1 and CDR2 are SGHKS and YYEKEE (reference sequence). One entry per CDR3 protein, called by TCRdb with MiXCR from the 5' RACE reads. The repertoire holds 31,000 or so distinct CDR3 sequences, with 4.6% as singletons. This clonotype showed up many times. Its antigen is not identified. Sequenced input: PBMCs. This rearrangement joins TRBV5-5 to TRBJ2-3; D gene ambiguous. The clonotype comes from a man between 18 and 29 years old in good health. This CDR3 reads CASSFAVDTQYF. Here the CDR3 DNA reads TGTGCCAGCAGCTTCGCTGTGGATACGCAGTATTTT.